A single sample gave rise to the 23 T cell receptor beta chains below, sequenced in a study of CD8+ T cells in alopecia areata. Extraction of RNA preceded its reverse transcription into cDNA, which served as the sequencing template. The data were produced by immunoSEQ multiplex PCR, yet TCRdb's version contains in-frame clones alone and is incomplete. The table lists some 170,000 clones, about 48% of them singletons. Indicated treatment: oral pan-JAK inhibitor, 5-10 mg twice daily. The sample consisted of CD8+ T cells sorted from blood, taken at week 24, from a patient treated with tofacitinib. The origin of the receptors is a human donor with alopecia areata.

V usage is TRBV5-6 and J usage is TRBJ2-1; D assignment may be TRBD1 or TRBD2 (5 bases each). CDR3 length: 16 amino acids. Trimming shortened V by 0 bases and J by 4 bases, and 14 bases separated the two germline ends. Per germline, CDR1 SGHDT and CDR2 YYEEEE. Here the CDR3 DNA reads TGTGCCAGCAGCTTGGAGAGGGACGGTACGTACAATGAGCAGTTCTTC. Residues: CASSLERDGTYNEQFF.

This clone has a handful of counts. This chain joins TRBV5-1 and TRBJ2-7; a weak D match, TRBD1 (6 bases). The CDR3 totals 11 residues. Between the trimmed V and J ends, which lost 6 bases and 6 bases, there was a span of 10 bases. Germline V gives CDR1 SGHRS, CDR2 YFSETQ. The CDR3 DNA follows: TGCGCCAGCACACAGGGTCGCGAGCAGTACTTC. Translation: CASTQGREQYF.

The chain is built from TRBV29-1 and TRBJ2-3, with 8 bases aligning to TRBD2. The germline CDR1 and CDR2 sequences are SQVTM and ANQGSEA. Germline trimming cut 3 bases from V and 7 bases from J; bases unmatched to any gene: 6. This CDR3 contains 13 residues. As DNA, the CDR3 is TGCAGCGTTGAGTTAGCGGGGTCAAATACGCAGTATTTT. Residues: CSVELAGSNTQYF.

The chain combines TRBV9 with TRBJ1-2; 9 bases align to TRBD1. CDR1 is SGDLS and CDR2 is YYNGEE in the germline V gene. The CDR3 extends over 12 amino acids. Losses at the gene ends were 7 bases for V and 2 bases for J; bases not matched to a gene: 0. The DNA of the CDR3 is TGTGCCAGCGGGACAGGGAACTATGGCTACACCTTC. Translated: CASGTGNYGYTF. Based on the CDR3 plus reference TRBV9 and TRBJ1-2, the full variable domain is DSGVTQTPKHLITATGQRVTLRCSPRSGDLSVYWYQQSLDQGLQFLIQYYNGEERAKGNILERFSAQQFPDLHSELNLSSLELGDSALYFCASGTGNYGYTFGSGTRLTVV.

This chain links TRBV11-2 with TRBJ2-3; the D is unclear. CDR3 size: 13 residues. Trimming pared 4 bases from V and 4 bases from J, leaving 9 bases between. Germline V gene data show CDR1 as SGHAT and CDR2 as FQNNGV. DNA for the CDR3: TGTGCCAGCAGCTCGGAAAACCCAGATACGCAGTATTTT. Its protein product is CASSSENPDTQYF.

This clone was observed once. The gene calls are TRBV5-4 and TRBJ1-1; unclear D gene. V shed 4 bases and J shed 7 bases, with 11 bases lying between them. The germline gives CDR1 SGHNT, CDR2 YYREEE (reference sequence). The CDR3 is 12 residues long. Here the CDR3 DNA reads TGTGCCAGCAGCCTCGGGAGTGGTGAAGCTTTCTTT. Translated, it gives CASSLGSGEAFF.

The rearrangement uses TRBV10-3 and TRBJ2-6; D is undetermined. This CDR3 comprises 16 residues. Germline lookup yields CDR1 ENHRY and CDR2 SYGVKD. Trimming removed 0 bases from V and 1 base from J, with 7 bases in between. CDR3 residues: CAISESGGSGANVLTF. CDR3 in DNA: TGTGCCATCAGTGAGTCCGGCGGTTCTGGGGCCAACGTCCTGACTTTC.

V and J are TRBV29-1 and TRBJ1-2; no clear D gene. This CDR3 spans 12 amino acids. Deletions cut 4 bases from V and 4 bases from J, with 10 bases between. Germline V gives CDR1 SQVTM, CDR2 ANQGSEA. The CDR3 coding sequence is TGCAGCGTTGTCGACGCGGCCTATGGCTACACCTTC. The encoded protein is CSVVDAAYGYTF.

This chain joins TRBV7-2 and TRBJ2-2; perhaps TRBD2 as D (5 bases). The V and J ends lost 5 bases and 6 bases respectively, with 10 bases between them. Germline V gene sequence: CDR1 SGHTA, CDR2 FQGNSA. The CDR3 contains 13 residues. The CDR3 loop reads CASSAGVSGELFF. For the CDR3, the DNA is TGTGCCAGCAGCGCCGGGGTCTCCGGGGAGCTGTTTTTT.

CDR3 bases: TGTGCCAGCAGCGTAGGGAGCGGGACCTACGAGCAGTACTTC. Protein product: CASSVGSGTYEQYF. This rearrangement joins TRBV9 to TRBJ2-7; 7 bases are shared with TRBD2. V lost 0 bases, J lost 2 bases, and 2 bases stayed unmatched. This CDR3 comprises 14 residues. Germline V gene sequence: CDR1 SGDLS, CDR2 YYNGEE.

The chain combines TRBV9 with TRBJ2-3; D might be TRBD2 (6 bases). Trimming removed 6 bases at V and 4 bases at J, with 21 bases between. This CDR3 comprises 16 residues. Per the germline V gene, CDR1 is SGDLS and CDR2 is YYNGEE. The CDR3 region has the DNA TGTGCCAGCACTGATGTTTCATCGGGGGAGGCAGATACGCAGTATTTT. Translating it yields CASTDVSSGEADTQYF.

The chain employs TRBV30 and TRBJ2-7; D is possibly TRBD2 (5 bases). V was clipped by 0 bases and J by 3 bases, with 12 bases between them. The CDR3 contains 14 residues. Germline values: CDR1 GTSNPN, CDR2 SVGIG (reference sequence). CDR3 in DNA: TGTGCCTGGAGTGTACCCCCGGGGAACTACGAGCAGTACTTC. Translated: CAWSVPPGNYEQYF.

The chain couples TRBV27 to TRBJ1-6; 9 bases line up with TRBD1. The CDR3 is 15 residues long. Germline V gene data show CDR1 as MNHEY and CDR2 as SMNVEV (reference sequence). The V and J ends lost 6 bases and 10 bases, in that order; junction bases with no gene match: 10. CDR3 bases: TGTGCCAGCAGGGAATCACAGGGGGCAAACTCACCCCTCCACTTT. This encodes CASRESQGANSPLHF.

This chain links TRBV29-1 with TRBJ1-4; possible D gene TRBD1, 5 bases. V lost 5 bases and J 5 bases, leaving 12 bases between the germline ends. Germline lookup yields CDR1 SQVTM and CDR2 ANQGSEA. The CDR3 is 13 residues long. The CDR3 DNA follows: TGCAGCGTTTCGGGGGAGGGGAATGAAAAACTGTTTTTT. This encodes CSVSGEGNEKLFF. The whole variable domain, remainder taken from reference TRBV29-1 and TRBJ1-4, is SAVISQKPSRDICQRGTSLTIQCQVDSQVTMMFWYRQQPGQSLTLIATANQGSEATYESGFVIDKFPISRPNLTFSTLTVSNMSPEDSSIYLCSVSGEGNEKLFFGSGTQLSVL.

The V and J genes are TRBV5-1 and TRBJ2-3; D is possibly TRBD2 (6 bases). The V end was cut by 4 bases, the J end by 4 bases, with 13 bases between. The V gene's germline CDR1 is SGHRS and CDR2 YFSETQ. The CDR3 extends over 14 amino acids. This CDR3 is CASSDKGLADTQYF. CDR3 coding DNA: TGCGCCAGCAGCGATAAGGGACTTGCAGATACGCAGTATTTT.

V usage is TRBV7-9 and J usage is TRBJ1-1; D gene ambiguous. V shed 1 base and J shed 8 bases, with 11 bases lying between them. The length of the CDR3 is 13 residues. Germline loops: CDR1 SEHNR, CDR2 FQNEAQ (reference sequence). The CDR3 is CASSLGSFDEAFF. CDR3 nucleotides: TGTGCCAGCAGCTTAGGGTCATTTGACGAAGCTTTCTTT.

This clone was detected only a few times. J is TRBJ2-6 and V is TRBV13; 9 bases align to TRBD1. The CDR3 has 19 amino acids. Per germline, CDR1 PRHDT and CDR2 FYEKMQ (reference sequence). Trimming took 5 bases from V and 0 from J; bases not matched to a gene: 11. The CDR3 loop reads CASSGKRRDRASGANVLTF. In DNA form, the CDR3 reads TGTGCCAGCAGCGGGAAGAGGCGGGACAGGGCCTCTGGGGCCAACGTCCTGACTTTC.

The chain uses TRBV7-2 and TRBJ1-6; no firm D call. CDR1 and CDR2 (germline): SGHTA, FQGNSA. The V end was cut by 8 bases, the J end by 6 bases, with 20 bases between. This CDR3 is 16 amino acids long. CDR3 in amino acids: CASSMGGTVSNSPLHF. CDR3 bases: TGTGCCAGCTCAATGGGTGGTACAGTCAGTAATTCACCCCTCCACTTT. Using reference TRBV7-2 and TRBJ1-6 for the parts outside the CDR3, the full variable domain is GAGVSQSPSNKVTEKGKDVELRCDPISGHTALYWYRQSLGQGLEFLIYFQGNSAPDKSGLPSDRFSAERTGGSVSTLTIQRTQQEDSAVYLCASSMGGTVSNSPLHFGNGTRLTVT.

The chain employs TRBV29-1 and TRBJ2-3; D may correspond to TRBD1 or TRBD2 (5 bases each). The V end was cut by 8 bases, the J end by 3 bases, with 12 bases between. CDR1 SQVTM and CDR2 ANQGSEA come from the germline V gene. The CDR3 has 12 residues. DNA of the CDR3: TGCAGCCTCCAGGGAGCAACAGATACGCAGTATTTT. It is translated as CSLQGATDTQYF.

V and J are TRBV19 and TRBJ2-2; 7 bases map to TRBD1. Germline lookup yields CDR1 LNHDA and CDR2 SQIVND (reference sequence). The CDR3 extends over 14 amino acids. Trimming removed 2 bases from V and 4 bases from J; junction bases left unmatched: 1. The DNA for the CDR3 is TGTGCCAGTAGTATAAACAGGGGCACCGGGGAGCTGTTTTTT. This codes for CASSINRGTGELFF. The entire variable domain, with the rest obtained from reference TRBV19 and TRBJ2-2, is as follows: DGGITQSPKYLFRKEGQNVTLSCEQNLNHDAMYWYRQDPGQGLRLIYYSQIVNDFQKGDIAEGYSVSREKKESFPLTVTSAQKNPTAFYLCASSINRGTGELFFGEGSRLTVL.

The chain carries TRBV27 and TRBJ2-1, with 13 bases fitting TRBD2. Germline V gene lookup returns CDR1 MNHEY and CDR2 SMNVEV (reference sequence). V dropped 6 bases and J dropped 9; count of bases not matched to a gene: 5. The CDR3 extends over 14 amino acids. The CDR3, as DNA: TGTGCCAGCAGACTAGCGGGGGGGCCGGGTGAGCAGTTCTTC. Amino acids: CASRLAGGPGEQFF.

CDR3 nucleotide sequence: TGTGCCAGCAGCTTAGTAGACACACCTGACTACGAGCAGTACTTC. This translates into CASSLVDTPDYEQYF. The J gene is TRBJ2-7, the V gene TRBV7-2, with D unclear. This CDR3 has 15 residues. V was pared by 1 base and J by 3 bases, with 13 bases between. The V gene's germline CDR1 is SGHTA and CDR2 FQGNSA.

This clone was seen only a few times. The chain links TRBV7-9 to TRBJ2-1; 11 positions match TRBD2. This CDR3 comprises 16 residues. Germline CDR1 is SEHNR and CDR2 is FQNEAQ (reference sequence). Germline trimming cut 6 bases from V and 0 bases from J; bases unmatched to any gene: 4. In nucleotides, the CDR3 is TGTGCCAGCAGGCAACTAGCGGGAGACTCCTACAATGAGCAGTTCTTC. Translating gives CASRQLAGDSYNEQFF.